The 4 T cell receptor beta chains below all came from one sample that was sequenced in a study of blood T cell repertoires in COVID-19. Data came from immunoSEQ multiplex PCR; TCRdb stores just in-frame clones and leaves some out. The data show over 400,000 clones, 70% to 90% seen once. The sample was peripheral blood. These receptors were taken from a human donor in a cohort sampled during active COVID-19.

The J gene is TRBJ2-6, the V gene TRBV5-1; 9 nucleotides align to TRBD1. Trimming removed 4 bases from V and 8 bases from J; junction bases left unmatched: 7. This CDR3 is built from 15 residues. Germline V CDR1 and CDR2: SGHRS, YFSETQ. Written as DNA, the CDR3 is TGCGCCAGCAGCGCACCGGGACAGGGATCCAACGTCCTGACTTTC. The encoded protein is CASSAPGQGSNVLTF.

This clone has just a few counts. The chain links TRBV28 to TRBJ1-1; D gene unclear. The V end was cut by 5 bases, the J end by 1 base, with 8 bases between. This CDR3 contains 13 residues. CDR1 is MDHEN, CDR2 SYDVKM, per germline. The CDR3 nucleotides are TGTGCCAGCAGTCACCGGTGGAACACTGAAGCTTTCTTT. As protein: CASSHRWNTEAFF.

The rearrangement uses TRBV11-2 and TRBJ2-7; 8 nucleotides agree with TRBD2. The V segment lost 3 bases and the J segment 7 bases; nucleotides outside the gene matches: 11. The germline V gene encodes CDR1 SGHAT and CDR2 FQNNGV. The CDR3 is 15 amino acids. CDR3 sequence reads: CASSLGLVYDYEQYF. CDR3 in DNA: TGTGCCAGCAGCTTGGGACTAGTATATGACTATGAGCAGTACTTC.

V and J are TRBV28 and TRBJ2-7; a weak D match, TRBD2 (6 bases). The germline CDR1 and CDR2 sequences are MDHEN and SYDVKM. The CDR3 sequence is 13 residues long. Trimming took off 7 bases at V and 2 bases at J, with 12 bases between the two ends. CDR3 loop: CASTGGMAYEQYF. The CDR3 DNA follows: TGTGCCAGCACCGGAGGGATGGCCTACGAGCAGTACTTC. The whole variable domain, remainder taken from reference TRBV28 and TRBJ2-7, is DVKVTQSSRYLVKRTGEKVFLECVQDMDHENMFWYRQDPGLGLRLIYFSYDVKMKEKGDIPEGYSVSREKKERFSLILESASTNQTSMYLCASTGGMAYEQYFGPGTRLTVT.